This T cell receptor beta chain was sequenced for a study of blood T cell repertoires in COVID-19. About the study: Both acute and convalescent COVID-19 samples were obtained from the United States, Italy and Spain.

Assay: immunoSEQ multiplex PCR; the TCRdb copy retains only in-frame clones and omits some. The data contain fewer than 55,000 clones, approximately 85% of them singletons. The CDR3 spans 15 residues. The germline gives CDR1 MNHNY, CDR2 SVGAGI (reference sequence). V was shortened by 0 bases and J by 3 bases, with 9 bases between the two germline ends. This chain links TRBV6-6 with TRBJ2-1, with TRBD2 as a possible D gene (5 bases). Sequenced input: peripheral blood. The TCR originated in a woman aged 55-69 years with acute or convalescent COVID-19. Written as DNA, the CDR3 is TGTGCCAGCAGTTACTCTTCGACTATCTACAATGAGCAGTTCTTC. Translation gives CASSYSSTIYNEQFF.